Listed below are T cell receptor beta chains from one sample, sequenced in a study of CD8 T cells in ankylosing spondylitis. Using its own MiXCR run on the 5' RACE reads, TCRdb lists one record per CDR3 protein. The profile shows roughly 670,000 distinct CDR3 sequences, roughly 19% of them singletons. The sequencing input was blood, either unsorted or a sorted T cell fraction (not recorded which). All receptors derive from a male donor with ankylosing spondylitis. Each CDR3 is given with its conserved first and last residue. Each record gives: clone size, D gene, J gene, V gene, CDR3 protein. The D gene is left open where the match is weak. Only part of the rows carry a size: once, few, many, or a class if the clone is expanded.

clone size: .
D gene: TRBD1
J gene: TRBJ1-4
V gene: TRBV5-1
CDR3 protein: CASNWGTGMTNYEKLFF

clone size: .
D gene: TRBD2
J gene: TRBJ2-7
V gene: TRBV4-2
CDR3 protein: CASSQDPAGGHHEQYF

clone size: .
D gene: TRBD2
J gene: TRBJ2-5
V gene: TRBV7-9
CDR3 protein: CASSLAREAEETQYF

clone size: few
D gene: TRBD1
J gene: TRBJ1-2
V gene: TRBV6-5
CDR3 protein: CASSYTRQGGHGYTF

clone size: few
D gene: TRBD1
J gene: TRBJ1-1
V gene: TRBV5-1
CDR3 protein: CASSPPRTGYSNTEAFF

clone size: .
D gene: TRBD1
J gene: TRBJ1-2
V gene: TRBV12-3/TRBV12-4
CDR3 protein: CASTDRADGYTF

clone size: few
D gene: .
J gene: TRBJ1-6
V gene: TRBV5-1
CDR3 protein: CASSLLGQDSPLHF

clone size: .
D gene: .
J gene: TRBJ1-2
V gene: TRBV29-1
CDR3 protein: CSVENTGATGYGYTF

clone size: .
D gene: .
J gene: TRBJ1-4
V gene: TRBV7-9
CDR3 protein: CASGPQGTNEKLFF

clone size: few
D gene: .
J gene: TRBJ2-3
V gene: TRBV6-1
CDR3 protein: CASRPGRGRFDTQYF

clone size: few
D gene: .
J gene: TRBJ2-6
V gene: TRBV5-6
CDR3 protein: CASSPAPGLGANVLTF

clone size: .
D gene: .
J gene: TRBJ2-1
V gene: TRBV28
CDR3 protein: CASQSSSYIEQFF

clone size: few
D gene: .
J gene: TRBJ1-2
V gene: TRBV4-1
CDR3 protein: CASSQDHGGGYGYTF

clone size: .
D gene: .
J gene: TRBJ2-4
V gene: TRBV30
CDR3 protein: CAWNQDGGNIQYF

clone size: .
D gene: TRBD1
J gene: TRBJ1-2
V gene: TRBV11-3
CDR3 protein: CASRRTGTGDNYGYTF

clone size: .
D gene: .
J gene: TRBJ2-3
V gene: TRBV12-3/TRBV12-4
CDR3 protein: CASKATRDKDTQYF

clone size: .
D gene: TRBD1
J gene: TRBJ2-5
V gene: TRBV5-1
CDR3 protein: CASKQGAVEETQYF

clone size: .
D gene: .
J gene: TRBJ2-1
V gene: TRBV24-1
CDR3 protein: CAIDRENEQFF

clone size: few
D gene: TRBD2
J gene: TRBJ2-3
V gene: TRBV9
CDR3 protein: CASSPSSGGRDTQYF

clone size: .
D gene: .
J gene: TRBJ1-5
V gene: TRBV20-1
CDR3 protein: CSARSGTCISNQPQHF

clone size: few
D gene: .
J gene: TRBJ2-1
V gene: TRBV6-1
CDR3 protein: CASSPVGYSSYNEQFF

clone size: .
D gene: .
J gene: TRBJ1-1
V gene: TRBV20-1
CDR3 protein: CSATSTRGMNTEAFF

clone size: .
D gene: .
J gene: TRBJ2-6
V gene: TRBV5-1
CDR3 protein: CASSLARSGANVLTF

clone size: .
D gene: .
J gene: TRBJ1-6
V gene: TRBV12-3/TRBV12-4
CDR3 protein: CASSLATTASINSPLHF

clone size: few
D gene: TRBD2
J gene: TRBJ2-3
V gene: TRBV4-1
CDR3 protein: CASSPGPAGADTDTQYF

clone size: .
D gene: .
J gene: TRBJ2-7
V gene: TRBV5-1
CDR3 protein: CASSSMDGTYEQYF

clone size: .
D gene: TRBD1
J gene: TRBJ2-1
V gene: TRBV4-1
CDR3 protein: CASSQEGQEYNEQFF

clone size: many
D gene: TRBD2
J gene: TRBJ2-7
V gene: TRBV20-1
CDR3 protein: CSASPIILAGGGRAEQYF

clone size: .
D gene: TRBD2
J gene: TRBJ2-5
V gene: TRBV20-1
CDR3 protein: CSARSGTSAQETQYF